This TCR beta chain was captured in a study of low-dose radiotherapy and immunotherapy resistance in tumors. Covering alpha and beta chains, TRAV- and TRBV-specific primers were used for the first-strand cDNA. A roughly 20-cycle PCR with a constant-region primer and V-primer adapter amplified TCRs. The mRNA which had been isolated was amplified by in vitro transcription. From the reads, TCRdb called clonotypes with MiXCR, one entry per CDR3 protein. Of about 71,000 distinct CDR3 sequences listed, less than 35% are singletons. This CDR3 is 16 amino acids long. The ends lost 1 base at V and 2 bases at J; junction bases unmatched: 3. Stated time point: before trial treatment. Many counts were recorded for this clonotype.

The source was PBMCs, collected before treatment. The chain has TRBV12-3 or TRBV12-4 and TRBJ2-3; 10 bases are a match to TRBD2. The clonotype was recovered from a female donor with ovarian cancer. The CDR3 loop reads CASSLGTSGNTDTQYF. The CDR3 DNA is TGTGCCAGCAGTTTAGGGACTAGCGGAAACACAGATACGCAGTATTTT.